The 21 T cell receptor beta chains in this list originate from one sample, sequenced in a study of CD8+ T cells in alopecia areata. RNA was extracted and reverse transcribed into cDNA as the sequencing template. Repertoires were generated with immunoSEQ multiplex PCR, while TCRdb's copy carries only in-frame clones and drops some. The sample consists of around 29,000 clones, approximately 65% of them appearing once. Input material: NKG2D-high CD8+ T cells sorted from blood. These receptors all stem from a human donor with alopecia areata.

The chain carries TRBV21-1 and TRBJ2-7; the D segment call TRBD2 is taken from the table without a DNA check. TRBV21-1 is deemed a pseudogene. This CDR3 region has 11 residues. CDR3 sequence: CASSMENEQYF. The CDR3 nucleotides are TGTGCCAGCAGCATGGAGAACGAGCAGTACTTC.

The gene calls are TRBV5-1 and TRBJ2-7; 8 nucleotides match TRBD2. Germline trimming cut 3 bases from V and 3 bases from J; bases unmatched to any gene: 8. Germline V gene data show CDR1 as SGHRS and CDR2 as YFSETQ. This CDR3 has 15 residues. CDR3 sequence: CASSSSGSGSYEQYF. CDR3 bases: TGCGCCAGCAGCTCAAGCGGGAGTGGGAGCTACGAGCAGTACTTC.

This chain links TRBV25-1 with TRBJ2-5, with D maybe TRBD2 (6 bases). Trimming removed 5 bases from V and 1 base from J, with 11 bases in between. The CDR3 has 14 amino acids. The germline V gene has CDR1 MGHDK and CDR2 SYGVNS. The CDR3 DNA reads TGTGCCAGCAGTAACGGGGGAGGCCAAGAGACCCAGTACTTC. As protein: CASSNGGGQETQYF.

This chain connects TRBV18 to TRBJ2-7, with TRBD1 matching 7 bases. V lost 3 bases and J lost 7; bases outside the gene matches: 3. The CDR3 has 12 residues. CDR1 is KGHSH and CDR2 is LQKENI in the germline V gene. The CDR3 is CASSPPGGEQYF. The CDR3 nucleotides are TGTGCCAGCTCACCTCCAGGGGGTGAGCAGTACTTC.

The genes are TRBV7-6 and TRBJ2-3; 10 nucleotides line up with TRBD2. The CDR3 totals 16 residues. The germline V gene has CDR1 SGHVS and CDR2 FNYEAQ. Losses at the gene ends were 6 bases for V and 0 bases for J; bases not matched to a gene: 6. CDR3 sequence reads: CASRRTSGGSTDTQYF. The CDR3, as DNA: TGTGCCAGCAGGCGGACTAGCGGAGGAAGCACAGATACGCAGTATTTT. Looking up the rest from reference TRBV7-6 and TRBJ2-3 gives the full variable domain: GAGVSQSPRYKVTKRGQDVALRCDPISGHVSLYWYRQALGQGPEFLTYFNYEAQQDKSGLPNDRFSAERPEGSISTLTIQRTEQRDSAMYRCASRRTSGGSTDTQYFGPGTRLTVL.

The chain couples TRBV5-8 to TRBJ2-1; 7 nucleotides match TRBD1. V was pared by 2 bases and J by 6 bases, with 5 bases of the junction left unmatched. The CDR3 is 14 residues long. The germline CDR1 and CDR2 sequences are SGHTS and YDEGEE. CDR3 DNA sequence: TGTGCCAGCAGCTTTCCCTACAGGGGCAATGAGCAGTTCTTC. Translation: CASSFPYRGNEQFF.

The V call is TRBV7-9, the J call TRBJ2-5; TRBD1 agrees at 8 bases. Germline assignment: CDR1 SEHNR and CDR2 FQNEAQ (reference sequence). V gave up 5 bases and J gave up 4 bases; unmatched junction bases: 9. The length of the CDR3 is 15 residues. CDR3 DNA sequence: TGTGCCAGCAGCGCACGGACAGGGACCCCAGAGACCCAGTACTTC. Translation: CASSARTGTPETQYF.

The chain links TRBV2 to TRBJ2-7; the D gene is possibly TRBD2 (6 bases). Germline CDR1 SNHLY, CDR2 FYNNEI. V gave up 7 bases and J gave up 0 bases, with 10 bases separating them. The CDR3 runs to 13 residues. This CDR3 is CASNSGNSYEQYF. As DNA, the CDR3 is TGTGCCAGCAATAGCGGCAACTCCTACGAGCAGTACTTC.

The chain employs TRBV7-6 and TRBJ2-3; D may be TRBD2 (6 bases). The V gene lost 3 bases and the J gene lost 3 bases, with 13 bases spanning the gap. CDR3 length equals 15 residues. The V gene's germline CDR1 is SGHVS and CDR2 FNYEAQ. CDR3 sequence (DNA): TGTGCCAGCAGCTTTGGGGCGGGGCCTACAGATACGCAGTATTTT. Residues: CASSFGAGPTDTQYF. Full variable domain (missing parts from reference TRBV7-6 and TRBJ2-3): GAGVSQSPRYKVTKRGQDVALRCDPISGHVSLYWYRQALGQGPEFLTYFNYEAQQDKSGLPNDRFSAERPEGSISTLTIQRTEQRDSAMYRCASSFGAGPTDTQYFGPGTRLTVL.

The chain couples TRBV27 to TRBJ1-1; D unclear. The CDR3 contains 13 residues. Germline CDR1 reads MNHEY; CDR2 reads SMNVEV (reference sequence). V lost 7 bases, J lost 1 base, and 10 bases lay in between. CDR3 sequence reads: CASMPGTNTEAFF. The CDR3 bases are TGTGCCAGCATGCCCGGTACGAACACTGAAGCTTTCTTT.

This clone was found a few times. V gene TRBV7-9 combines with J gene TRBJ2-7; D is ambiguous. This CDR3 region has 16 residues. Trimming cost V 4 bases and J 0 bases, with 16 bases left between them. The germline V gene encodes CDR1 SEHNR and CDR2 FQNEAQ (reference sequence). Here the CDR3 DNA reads TGTGCCAGCAGCTCCGCCACGACGGAGAGCTCCTACGAGCAGTACTTC. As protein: CASSSATTESSYEQYF.

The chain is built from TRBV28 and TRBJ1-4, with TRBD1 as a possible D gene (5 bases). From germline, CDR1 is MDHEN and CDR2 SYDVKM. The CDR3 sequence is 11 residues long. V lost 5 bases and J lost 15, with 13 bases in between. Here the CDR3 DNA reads TGTGCCAGCAGTGGGATGGGGCCGTTGTTTTTT. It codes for CASSGMGPLFF.

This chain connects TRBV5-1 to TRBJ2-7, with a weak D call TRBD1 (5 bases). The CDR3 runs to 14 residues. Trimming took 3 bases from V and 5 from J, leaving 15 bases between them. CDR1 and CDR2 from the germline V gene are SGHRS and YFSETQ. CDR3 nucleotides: TGCGCCAGCAGCTATCAGCAGGGTAACCACGAGCAGTACTTC. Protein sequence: CASSYQQGNHEQYF. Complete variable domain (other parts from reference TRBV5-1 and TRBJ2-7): KAGVTQTPRYLIKTRGQQVTLSCSPISGHRSVSWYQQTPGQGLQFLFEYFSETQRNKGNFPGRFSGRQFSNSRSEMNVSTLELGDSALYLCASSYQQGNHEQYFGPGTRLTVT.

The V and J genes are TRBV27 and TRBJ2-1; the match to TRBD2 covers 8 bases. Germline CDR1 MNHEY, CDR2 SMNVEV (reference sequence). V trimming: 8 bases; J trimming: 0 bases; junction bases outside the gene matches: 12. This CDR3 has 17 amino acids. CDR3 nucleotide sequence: TGTGCCAGCCTGAAAACTAGCGGAGAGAGCTCCTACAATGAGCAGTTCTTC. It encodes CASLKTSGESSYNEQFF.

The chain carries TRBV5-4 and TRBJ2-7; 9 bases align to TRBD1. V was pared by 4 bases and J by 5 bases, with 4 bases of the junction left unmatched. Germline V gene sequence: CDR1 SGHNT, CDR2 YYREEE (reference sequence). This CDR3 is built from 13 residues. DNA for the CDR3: TGTGCCAGCAGCCCGCGGACAGGGGACGAGCAGTACTTC. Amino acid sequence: CASSPRTGDEQYF.

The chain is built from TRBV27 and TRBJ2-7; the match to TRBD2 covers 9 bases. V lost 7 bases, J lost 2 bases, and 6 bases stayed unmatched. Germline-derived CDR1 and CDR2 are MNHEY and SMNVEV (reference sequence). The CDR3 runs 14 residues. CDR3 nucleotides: TGTGCCAGCACCGAGACTAGCGGAACCTACGAGCAGTACTTC. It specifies CASTETSGTYEQYF.

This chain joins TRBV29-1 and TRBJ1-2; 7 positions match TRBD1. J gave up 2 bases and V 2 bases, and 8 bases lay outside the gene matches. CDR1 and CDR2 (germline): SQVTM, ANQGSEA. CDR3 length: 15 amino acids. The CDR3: CSVETGASGNYGYTF. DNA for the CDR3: TGCAGCGTTGAAACAGGGGCGAGTGGGAACTATGGCTACACCTTC. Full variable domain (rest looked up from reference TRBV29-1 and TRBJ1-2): SAVISQKPSRDICQRGTSLTIQCQVDSQVTMMFWYRQQPGQSLTLIATANQGSEATYESGFVIDKFPISRPNLTFSTLTVSNMSPEDSSIYLCSVETGASGNYGYTFGSGTRLTVV.

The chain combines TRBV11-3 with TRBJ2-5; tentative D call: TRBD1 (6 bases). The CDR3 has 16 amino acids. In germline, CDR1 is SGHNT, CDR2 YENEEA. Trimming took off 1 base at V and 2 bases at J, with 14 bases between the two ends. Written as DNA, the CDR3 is TGTGCCAGCAGCTTAGGGGGGCAAGGCAGACAAGAGACCCAGTACTTC. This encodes CASSLGGQGRQETQYF.

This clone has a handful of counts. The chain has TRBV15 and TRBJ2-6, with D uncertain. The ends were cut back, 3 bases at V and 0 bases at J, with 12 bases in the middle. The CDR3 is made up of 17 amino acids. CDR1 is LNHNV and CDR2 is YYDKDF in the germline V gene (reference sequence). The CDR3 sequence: CATSRSLDLSGANVLTF. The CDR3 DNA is TGTGCCACCAGCAGGTCCTTGGACCTCTCTGGGGCCAACGTCCTGACTTTC.

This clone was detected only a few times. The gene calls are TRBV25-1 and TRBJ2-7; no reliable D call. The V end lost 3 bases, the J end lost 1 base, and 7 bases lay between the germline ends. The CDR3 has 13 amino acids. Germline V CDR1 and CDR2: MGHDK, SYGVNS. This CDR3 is CASSELGSYEQYF. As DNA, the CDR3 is TGTGCCAGCAGTGAGTTAGGGTCCTACGAGCAGTACTTC.

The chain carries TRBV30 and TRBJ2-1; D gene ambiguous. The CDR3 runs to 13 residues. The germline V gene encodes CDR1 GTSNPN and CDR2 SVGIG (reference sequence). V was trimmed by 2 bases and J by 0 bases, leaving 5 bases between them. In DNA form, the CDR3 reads TGTGCCTGGAGTTGGGGCTCCTACAATGAGCAGTTCTTC. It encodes CAWSWGSYNEQFF.